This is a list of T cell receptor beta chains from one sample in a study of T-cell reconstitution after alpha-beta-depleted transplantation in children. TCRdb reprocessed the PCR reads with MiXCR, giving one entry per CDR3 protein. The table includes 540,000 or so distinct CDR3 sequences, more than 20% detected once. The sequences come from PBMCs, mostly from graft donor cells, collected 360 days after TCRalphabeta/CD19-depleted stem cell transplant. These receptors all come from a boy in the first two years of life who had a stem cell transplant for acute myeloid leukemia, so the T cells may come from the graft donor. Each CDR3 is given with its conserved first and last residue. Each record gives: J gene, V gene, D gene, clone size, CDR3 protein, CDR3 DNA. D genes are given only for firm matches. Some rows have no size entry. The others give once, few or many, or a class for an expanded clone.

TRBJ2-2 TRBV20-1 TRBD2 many CSARGGSTGELFF TGCAGTGCTAGGGGGGGGAGCACCGGGGAGCTGTTTTTT
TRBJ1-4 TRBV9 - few CASSARQDAEKLFF TGTGCCAGCAGCGCAAGACAGGATGCAGAAAAACTGTTTTTT
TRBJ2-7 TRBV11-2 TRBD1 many CACRPAGAGGTYEQYF TGTGCCTGCAGACCAGCAGGGGCAGGGGGCACCTACGAGCAGTACTTC
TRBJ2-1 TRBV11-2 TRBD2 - CASSFGPGGRNEQFF TGTGCCAGCAGCTTTGGGCCGGGGGGGCGGAATGAGCAGTTCTTC
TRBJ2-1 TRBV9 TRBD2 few CASSVLAGIAYNEQFF TGTGCCAGCAGCGTCCTAGCGGGGATCGCCTACAATGAGCAGTTCTTC
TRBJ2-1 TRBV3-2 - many CASSLIQGDREQFF TGTGCCAGCAGCCTCATCCAGGGGGACAGGGAGCAGTTCTTC
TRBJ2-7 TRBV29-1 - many CSVEVAGILSYEQYF TGCAGCGTTGAAGTCGCCGGGATTCTCTCCTACGAGCAGTACTTC
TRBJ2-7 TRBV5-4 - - CASSLPGVYEQYF TGTGCCAGCAGCTTGCCAGGGGTCTACGAGCAGTACTTC
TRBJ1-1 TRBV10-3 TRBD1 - CAGGQGGTEAFF TGTGCCGGAGGACAGGGGGGCACTGAAGCTTTCTTT
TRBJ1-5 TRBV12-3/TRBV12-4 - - CASSFGGPYQPQHF TGTGCCAGCAGTTTTGGGGGGCCGTATCAGCCCCAGCATTTT
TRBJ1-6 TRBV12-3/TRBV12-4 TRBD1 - CASSPRDRDYNSPLHF TGTGCCAGCAGTCCCCGGGACAGGGATTATAATTCACCCCTCCACTTT
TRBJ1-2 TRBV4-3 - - CASSQVTGPARTF TGCGCCAGCAGCCAAGTTACAGGGCCCGCTAGGACCTTC
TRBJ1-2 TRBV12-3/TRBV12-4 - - CASSLWTYGYTF TGTGCCAGCAGTTTATGGACCTATGGCTACACCTTC
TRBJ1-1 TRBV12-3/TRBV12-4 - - CASWSRTEAFF TGTGCCAGCTGGAGCCGCACTGAAGCTTTCTTT
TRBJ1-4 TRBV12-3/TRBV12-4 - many CASSLAGTVEKLFF TGTGCCAGCAGTTTAGCCGGGACGGTTGAAAAACTGTTTTTT
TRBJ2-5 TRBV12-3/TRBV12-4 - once CASSPTGRGGETQYF TGTGCCAGCAGTCCGACAGGGAGAGGGGGGGAGACCCAGTACTTC
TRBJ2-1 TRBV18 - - CASSPKQGHYNEQFF TGTGCCAGCTCACCCAAACAGGGCCACTACAATGAGCAGTTCTTC
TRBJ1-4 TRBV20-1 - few CSARVENEKLFF TGCAGTGCTAGAGTCGAGAATGAAAAACTGTTTTTT
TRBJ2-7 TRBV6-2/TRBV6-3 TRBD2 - CASRQLSLFRLARSYEQYF TGTGCCAGCAGACAACTCTCCCTCTTTAGACTAGCGCGATCCTACGAGCAGTACTTC
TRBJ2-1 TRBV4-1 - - CASSHLGQPREFF TGCGCCAGCAGCCATCTCGGACAGCCCCGGGAGTTCTTC
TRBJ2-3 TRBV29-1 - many CSQGDTDTQYF TGCAGCCAAGGCGACACAGATACGCAGTATTTT
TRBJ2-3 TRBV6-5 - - CASSTRPDRADTQYF TGTGCCAGCAGTACCCGACCGGACAGAGCAGATACGCAGTATTTT
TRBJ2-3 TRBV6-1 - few CASMGRGRADTQYF TGTGCCAGCATGGGGCGGGGAAGGGCAGATACGCAGTATTTT
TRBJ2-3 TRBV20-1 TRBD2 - CSAGLPSGGAEPPDTQYF TGCAGTGCTGGGTTGCCTAGCGGGGGGGCCGAGCCCCCAGATACGCAGTATTTT
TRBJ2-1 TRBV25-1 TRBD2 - CASSQRGGPGNEQFF TGTGCCAGCAGTCAGCGCGGGGGGCCGGGTAATGAGCAGTTCTTC
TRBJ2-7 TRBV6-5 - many CASSDSVSSYEQYF TGTGCCAGCAGCGATTCAGTAAGCTCCTACGAGCAGTACTTC
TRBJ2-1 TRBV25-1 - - CASSRLHEQFF TGTGCCAGCAGCCGACTGCACGAGCAGTTCTTC
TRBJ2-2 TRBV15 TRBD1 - CATSREFGTGHNTGELFF TGTGCCACCAGCAGAGAGTTCGGGACAGGTCACAACACCGGGGAGCTGTTTTTT
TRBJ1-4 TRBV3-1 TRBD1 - CASSRNINRGRNEKLFF TGTGCCAGCAGCCGTAATATAAACAGGGGGCGTAATGAAAAACTGTTTTTT
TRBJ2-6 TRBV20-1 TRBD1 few CSASTGGDPGANVLTF TGCAGTGCTAGCACAGGGGGCGATCCTGGGGCCAACGTCCTGACTTTC
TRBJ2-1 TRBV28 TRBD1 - CASITGTGRNEQFF TGTGCCAGCATTACCGGGACAGGGAGGAATGAGCAGTTCTTC
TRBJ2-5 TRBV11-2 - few CASSPHRGVRSETQYF TGTGCCAGCAGCCCCCATAGGGGGGTACGTTCGGAGACCCAGTACTTC
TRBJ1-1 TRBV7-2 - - CASSLGANSDTEAFF TGTGCCAGCAGCTTAGGGGCTAACTCGGACACTGAAGCTTTCTTT
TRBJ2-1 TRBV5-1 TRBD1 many CASSSRDRRYNEQFF TGCGCCAGCAGCTCGAGGGACAGGCGTTACAATGAGCAGTTCTTC